Listed here are 16 T cell receptor beta chains from one sample, sequenced in a study of cytomegalovirus exposure and HLA in healthy donors. Use of 60 Vbeta and 13 Jbeta primers characterized the PCR. The protocol was immunoSEQ multiplex PCR, while the TCRdb copy is restricted to in-frame clones and leaves out a portion. This sample has roughly 190,000 clones; around 85% occur once, and the top ten carry about 6%. The sequenced sample was PBMCs. These receptors came from a man aged 35-49 years in good health and CMV-seropositive.

V gene TRBV23-1 combines with J gene TRBJ2-5, with D tentatively TRBD1 (6 bases). TRBV23-1 is placed among ORFs of uncertain function. The V end lost 4 bases, the J end lost 2 bases, and 14 bases lay between the germline ends. This CDR3 spans 15 amino acids. The CDR3 sequence is CASSPLRTVQETQYF. DNA of the CDR3: TGCGCCAGCAGTCCTCTTCGGACAGTGCAAGAGACCCAGTACTTC.

The rearrangement joins TRBV30 to TRBJ2-7; D is perhaps TRBD1 (6 bases). This CDR3 contains 13 residues. Germline lookup yields CDR1 GTSNPN and CDR2 SVGIG (reference sequence). V was pared by 6 bases and J by 2 bases, with 14 bases between. The CDR3 sequence: CACTTGTTYEQYF. In DNA form, the CDR3 reads TGTGCCTGCACTACAGGGACCACCTACGAGCAGTACTTC.

The chain carries TRBV29-1 and TRBJ1-3; 10 bases line up with TRBD1. Trimming at V came to 4 bases and at J to 3 bases, leaving 6 bases not matched to a gene. CDR1 SQVTM and CDR2 ANQGSEA come from the germline V gene. The CDR3 contains 15 residues. The CDR3 here is CSVAPTGGLGNTIYF. CDR3 nucleotides: TGCAGCGTTGCCCCGACAGGGGGCCTTGGAAACACCATATATTTT.

The rearrangement joins TRBV30 to TRBJ1-5, with D perhaps matching TRBD1 (5 bases). The CDR3 totals 15 residues. V gave up 0 bases and J gave up 2 bases, with 11 bases separating them. Germline CDR1 GTSNPN, CDR2 SVGIG (reference sequence). CDR3 in DNA: TGTGCCTGGAGTGTACGGGGGAAGGGCAATCAGCCCCAGCATTTT. Its translation: CAWSVRGKGNQPQHF.

CDR3 region: CASSFSSLEQYF. The CDR3, as DNA: TGTGCCAGCAGCTTTTCTAGTCTGGAGCAGTACTTC. V is TRBV13 and J is TRBJ2-7; no clear D. V was trimmed by 3 bases and J by 7 bases, leaving 10 bases between them. Germline V gives CDR1 PRHDT, CDR2 FYEKMQ (reference sequence). This CDR3 contains 12 residues.

The chain recombines TRBV14 with TRBJ2-3, with D perhaps matching TRBD1 (5 bases). The germline V gene encodes CDR1 SGHDN and CDR2 FVKESK. The CDR3 runs 15 residues. V was shortened by 2 bases and J by 1 base, with 10 bases between the two germline ends. The CDR3, as DNA: TGTGCCAGCAGCCAACCAGGGCTAGGCACAGATACGCAGTATTTT. Its translation is CASSQPGLGTDTQYF. Full variable domain (missing parts from reference TRBV14 and TRBJ2-3): EAGVTQFPSHSVIEKGQTVTLRCDPISGHDNLYWYRRVMGKEIKFLLHFVKESKQDESGMPNNRFLAERTGGTYSTLKVQPAELEDSGVYFCASSQPGLGTDTQYFGPGTRLTVL.

The rearrangement links TRBV11-2 to TRBJ1-5, with D hard to call. This CDR3 contains 13 residues. V was pared by 2 bases and J by 7 bases, with 9 bases between. Germline loops: CDR1 SGHAT, CDR2 FQNNGV. The CDR3: CASSLTTGQPQHF. DNA of the CDR3: TGTGCCAGCAGCTTAACGACCGGGCAGCCCCAGCATTTT.

Worth noting for this clone: Other DNA sequences in the sample encode the same CDR3. V usage is TRBV7-9 and J usage is TRBJ2-5; tentative D call: TRBD2 (6 bases). Germline loops: CDR1 SEHNR, CDR2 FQNEAQ (reference sequence). V lost 2 bases and J 5 bases, leaving 15 bases between the germline ends. This CDR3 is 15 amino acids long. DNA for the CDR3: TGTGCCAGCAGCTTACCCCGCGGGACCCAGGAGACCCAGTACTTC. Translation gives CASSLPRGTQETQYF.

The chain joins TRBV30 to TRBJ2-3; D call uncertain. This CDR3 spans 12 amino acids. CDR1 and CDR2 from the germline V gene are GTSNPN and SVGIG (reference sequence). The V and J ends lost 4 bases and 2 bases respectively, with 7 bases between them. CDR3 DNA sequence: TGTGCCTGGATCCAGTACACAGATACGCAGTATTTT. Residues: CAWIQYTDTQYF.

This clone was observed a few times. This sequence joins TRBV5-1 and TRBJ2-7; D may be TRBD1 (5 bases). The V end lost 0 bases, the J end lost 5 bases, and 12 bases lay between the germline ends. CDR1 SGHRS and CDR2 YFSETQ come from the germline V gene. The CDR3 is 14 residues long. CDR3 sequence: CASSLGQGNNEQYF. CDR3 bases: TGCGCCAGCAGCTTGGGGCAGGGAAATAACGAGCAGTACTTC.

The chain links TRBV6-5 to TRBJ1-4; 8 bases fit TRBD1. Germline trimming cut 2 bases from V and 8 bases from J; bases unmatched to any gene: 7. The CDR3 is 15 amino acids. CDR1 and CDR2 (germline): MNHEY, SVGAGI. This CDR3 reads CASSYGDRLKEKLFF. CDR3 sequence (DNA): TGTGCCAGCAGTTACGGGGACAGGTTAAAGGAAAAACTGTTTTTT.

The V call is TRBV9, the J call TRBJ2-1; 14 positions match TRBD2. The CDR3 spans 16 residues. The J segment lost 6 bases and the V segment lost 4 bases, leaving 6 bases of the junction unmatched. Germline CDR1 reads SGDLS; CDR2 reads YYNGEE. CDR3 residues: CASSPGTSGGVNEQFF. CDR3 DNA: TGTGCCAGCAGCCCCGGGACTAGCGGGGGTGTCAATGAGCAGTTCTTC.

V is TRBV27 and J is TRBJ2-1, with a possible D match to TRBD1 (5 bases). Trimming took off 2 bases at V and 1 base at J, with 12 bases between the two ends. The CDR3 runs to 16 residues. The germline CDR1 and CDR2 sequences are MNHEY and SMNVEV (reference sequence). DNA for the CDR3: TGTGCCAGCAGTTTAGGGCAACAGGCATCCTACAATGAGCAGTTCTTC. Translated: CASSLGQQASYNEQFF.

The chain combines TRBV18 with TRBJ2-7; TRBD1 might be the D (5 bases). CDR3 length equals 13 residues. V gave up 1 base and J gave up 5 bases, with 9 bases separating them. Looked up from germline, CDR1 is KGHSH and CDR2 is LQKENI. CDR3 in amino acids: CASSPRETDEQYF. The DNA of the CDR3 is TGTGCCAGCTCACCACGCGAGACAGACGAGCAGTACTTC.

The V call is TRBV9, the J call TRBJ2-6; D ambiguous. CDR3 length: 16 residues. In germline, CDR1 is SGDLS, CDR2 YYNGEE. V was cut by 0 bases and J by 1 base, with 8 bases left in between. In DNA form, the CDR3 reads TGTGCCAGCAGCGTAGTGACGGGTTCTGGGGCCAACGTCCTGACTTTC. This gives the protein CASSVVTGSGANVLTF.

This chain uses TRBV7-2 with TRBJ1-2; the D gene is possibly TRBD1 (6 bases). The ends were cut back, 2 bases at V and 0 bases at J, with 16 bases in the middle. CDR3 size: 17 residues. In germline, CDR1 is SGHTA, CDR2 FQGNSA. CDR3 in DNA: TGTGCCAGCAGCTTATTCTCCGGGACACCAACTAACTATGGCTACACCTTC. Its protein is CASSLFSGTPTNYGYTF.